This is a list of T cell receptor beta chains from one sample in a study of response to subunit inactivated influenza vaccine. TCRdb reprocessed the RT-PCR reads with MiXCR, giving one entry per CDR3 protein. The table has roughly 630,000 distinct CDR3 sequences, 12% to 15% seen once. This sample comprised PBMCs from blood, obtained approximately 15 days before vaccination. These receptors originate from a middle-aged man who received an inactivated influenza vaccine. Each CDR3 is given with its conserved first and last residue.

length: 15; V: TRBV29-1; J: TRBJ2-1; CDR3: CSVERDRGGWNEQFF
length: 15; V: TRBV7-9; J: TRBJ2-7; CDR3: CASSLERTGAYEQYF
length: 16; V: TRBV5-1; J: TRBJ2-3; CDR3: CASSRPPGLVRDTQYF
length: 15; V: TRBV7-2; J: TRBJ1-2; CDR3: CASSPGTGPGYGYTF
length: 18; V: TRBV20-1; J: TRBJ2-7; CDR3: CSAHLTTDELATRGEQYF
length: 23; V: TRBV12-3/TRBV12-4; J: TRBJ2-7; CDR3: CASSLASHAVRVGTDVPRGGQYF
length: 18; V: TRBV4-3; J: TRBJ1-1; CDR3: CASSQGATGAFMNTEAFF
length: 14; V: TRBV7-2; J: TRBJ2-2; CDR3: CASSRLTSGSVLFF
length: 13; V: TRBV12-3/TRBV12-4; J: TRBJ2-7; CDR3: CASSYTSGYEQYF
length: 19; V: TRBV4-1; J: TRBJ2-4; CDR3: CASSTLTSGGTLAKNIQYF
length: 15; V: TRBV12-3/TRBV12-4; J: TRBJ2-3; CDR3: CASRKEPGGADTQYF
length: 15; V: TRBV9; J: TRBJ2-2; CDR3: CASSVRQSGSGELFF
length: 20; V: TRBV6-2/TRBV6-3; J: TRBJ2-7; CDR3: CASRQPPGDILGGRGYEQYF
length: 13; V: TRBV11-2; J: TRBJ1-6; CDR3: CASSPGVLSPLHF
length: 14; V: TRBV7-9; J: TRBJ1-2; CDR3: CASSLSYKNYGYTF
length: 12; V: TRBV2; J: TRBJ2-7; CDR3: CASSEGVVEQYF
length: 12; V: TRBV6-1; J: TRBJ1-2; CDR3: CASSDRGRGYTF
length: 12; V: TRBV7-9; J: TRBJ2-7; CDR3: CASSRYSYEQYF
length: 17; V: TRBV4-3; J: TRBJ2-3; CDR3: CASSQERGGGPTDTQYF
length: 14; V: TRBV28; J: TRBJ1-2; CDR3: CASSFAGRVDGYTF
length: 16; V: TRBV15; J: TRBJ1-5; CDR3: CATQGWGLGSNQPQHF
length: 12; V: TRBV14; J: TRBJ2-7; CDR3: CASSQDSPWQYF